Listed here is a single TCR beta chain. A second PCR of 7 to 11 cycles used a sample-barcoded 5' primer and a J-beta primer mix. TCRdb re-derived calls from the 5' RACE reads in MiXCR, one entry per CDR3 protein. The data hold over 700,000 distinct CDR3 sequences, with around 25% observed a single time. Germline CDR1 is LGHDT and CDR2 is YNNKEL (reference sequence). This CDR3 region has 14 residues. This sample stems from a study of blood T cells in healthy people across ages. The data were also submitted as part of a second study, on T cells of mothers and their children.

The chain couples TRBV3-1 to TRBJ2-5, with D uncertain. The better agreement between TRBJ2-1 and the DNA end casts doubt on the J call. Sequenced: blood. The clonotype was recovered from a boy aged 5 to 17 in good health. The CDR3 loop reads CASSPLDLNNEQFF. DNA for the CDR3: TGTGCCAGCAGCCCCTTAGATTTGAACAATGAGCAGTTCTTC.